Shown below are 5 T cell receptor beta chains from a single sample sequenced in a study of blood T cell repertoires in COVID-19. Assay: immunoSEQ multiplex PCR; the TCRdb copy retains only in-frame clones and omits some. The repertoire includes over 100,000 clones, over 75% of them detected once, and roughly 6% sits in the top ten. The sample was peripheral blood. All receptors derive from a human donor in a cohort sampled during active COVID-19.

V usage is TRBV15 and J usage is TRBJ2-1; 10 nucleotides agree with TRBD2. Germline V gene sequence: CDR1 LNHNV, CDR2 YYDKDF (reference sequence). The ends lost 3 bases at V and 5 bases at J; junction bases unmatched: 13. The length of the CDR3 is 18 residues. The CDR3 DNA reads as TGTGCCACCAGCAGGGGAAGAACTAGCGGGGTTCTTAACAATGAGCAGTTCTTC. This translates into CATSRGRTSGVLNNEQFF.

The chain carries TRBV5-1 and TRBJ1-2; D is perhaps TRBD1 (5 bases). Trimming removed 3 bases at V and 6 bases at J, with 12 bases between. Germline CDR1 is SGHRS and CDR2 is YFSETQ. The CDR3 loop spans 13 amino acids. In DNA, the CDR3 is TGCGCCAGCAGCTGGGTAGGGGAGGATGGCTACACCTTC. It specifies CASSWVGEDGYTF.

The J gene is TRBJ2-3, the V gene TRBV4-2, with 10 bases identical to TRBD2. Germline-derived CDR1 and CDR2 are LGHNA and YNFKEQ. This CDR3 region has 17 residues. The V gene end was trimmed by 0 bases and the J gene end by 7 bases; junction bases not matched to a gene: 10. The CDR3 here is CASSQDSSGGPPNTQYF. CDR3 in DNA: TGTGCCAGCAGCCAAGACTCTAGCGGGGGCCCCCCCAATACGCAGTATTTT.

V is TRBV11-2 and J is TRBJ2-5, with 11 bases fitting TRBD2. The CDR3 consists of 16 residues. Per the germline V gene, CDR1 is SGHAT and CDR2 is FQNNGV. The ends lost 0 bases at V and 11 bases at J; junction bases unmatched: 11. CDR3 nucleotides: TGTGCCAGCAGCTTAGATCGGTCACTAGCGGGGGATAGGCAGTACTTC. Amino acids: CASSLDRSLAGDRQYF.

This sequence joins TRBV2 and TRBJ1-6; unclear D gene. The CDR3 spans 16 residues. Trimming cost V 4 bases and J 0 bases, with 10 bases left between them. CDR1 and CDR2 from the germline V gene are SNHLY and FYNNEI. The CDR3 sequence is CASSGPGSSYNSPLHF. In DNA, the CDR3 is TGTGCCAGCAGTGGACCCGGGAGCTCCTATAATTCACCCCTCCACTTT.